The clone carrying this TCR beta chain was detected a few times. Antigen: not known. With a much larger clone just one base away, this may be a read error. This specimen belongs to a study of molecular identifiers for immune sequencing clone quantification. Study-wide findings and caveats: In naive cells, under 1% of molecules belonged to clones above 20 RNA copies, against over 98% in effector cells. Among 800,000 to 1,000,000 naive cells, spiked Jurkat TCR RNA from a single cell was reportedly detectable.

TCRdb used MiXCR to reprocess the PCR reads, holding one entry per CDR3 protein. The sample comprises approximately 630,000 distinct CDR3 sequences, 25% of which are singletons, and 0.78% rests with the top ten. Naive CD8 libraries used about 18,000 to 1,100,000 sorted cells and 10%, 30% or 50% RNA. Sequencing used naive CD8+ T cells from blood, with Jurkat cell RNA spiked in. Sample subset: FACS-sorted CD8+CD4-CCR7+CD45RA+ naive T cells. The receptor comes from a human donor in good health. Some libraries in this study had Jurkat cell RNA spiked in.

The CDR3 reads CASSVSGVAGDTQYF. Here the CDR3 DNA reads TGTGCCAGCAGCGTAAGTGGGGTAGCGGGAGATACGCAGTATTTT. V and J are TRBV7-2 and TRBJ2-3; 7 bases are shared with TRBD2. The CDR3 totals 15 residues. Germline lookup yields CDR1 SGHTA and CDR2 FQGNSA. Trimming removed 5 bases from V and 5 bases from J; junction bases left unmatched: 10.